The 25 T cell receptor beta chains presented below share a single source sample, sequenced in a study of technical replicates of blood from a few donors. Using immunoSEQ multiplex PCR, the repertoire was profiled, and TCRdb retains in-frame clones only, with some absent. The sample lists some 87,000 clones; 97% were seen once. Input material: T cells isolated from PBMCs. The receptors stem from a human donor in good health.

This rearrangement joins TRBV5-6 to TRBJ2-5; TRBD2 agrees at 8 bases. Germline V lookup: CDR1 SGHDT, CDR2 YYEEEE. CDR3 size: 15 residues. V was pared by 1 base and J by 4 bases, with 6 bases of the junction left unmatched. CDR3 region: CASSLPGGGRETQYF. The CDR3 nucleotides are TGTGCCAGCAGCTTGCCGGGGGGGGGCAGAGAGACCCAGTACTTC.

The rearrangement uses TRBV11-2 and TRBJ1-4; 10 bases are shared with TRBD1. The CDR3 extends over 16 amino acids. The junction had 8 bases not matched to a gene; V was cut back by 4 bases and J by 6 bases. In germline, CDR1 is SGHAT, CDR2 FQNNGV. As DNA, the CDR3 is TGTGCCAGCAGCTCGAGCCCCGGGACAGGGGATGAAAAACTGTTTTTT. Protein product: CASSSSPGTGDEKLFF.

V and J are TRBV5-4 and TRBJ1-1, with D uncertain. V shed 4 bases and J shed 3 bases, with 10 bases lying between them. The CDR3 extends over 13 amino acids. Germline CDR1 and CDR2: SGHNT and YYREEE (reference sequence). The CDR3 DNA reads as TGTGCCAGCAGCCGTACCGGGGACACTGAAGCTTTCTTT. This encodes CASSRTGDTEAFF.

The chain has TRBV6-5 and TRBJ1-1, with D possibly being TRBD1 (6 bases). Looked up from germline, CDR1 is MNHEY and CDR2 is SVGAGI. Trimming removed 6 bases from V and 0 bases from J, with 11 bases in between. CDR3 size: 14 residues. CDR3 nucleotide sequence: TGTGCCAGCAGCCCACAGGGTTTGAACACTGAAGCTTTCTTT. Amino acids: CASSPQGLNTEAFF.

The rearrangement joins TRBV27 to TRBJ2-7, with 10 bases matching TRBD2. The CDR3 loop spans 16 amino acids. Germline V lookup: CDR1 MNHEY, CDR2 SMNVEV (reference sequence). The V gene end was trimmed by 3 bases and the J gene end by 1 base; junction bases not matched to a gene: 6. The CDR3 DNA sequence: TGTGCCAGCAGTTTTGGCAGGACTAGCGGTTCCTACGAGCAGTACTTC. Encoded protein: CASSFGRTSGSYEQYF.

The V and J genes are TRBV28 and TRBJ1-6, with a tentative D call TRBD1 (5 bases). The germline V and J ends were trimmed by 6 bases and 9 bases, with 18 bases remaining between them. The CDR3 runs to 15 residues. Germline-derived CDR1 and CDR2 are MDHEN and SYDVKM. CDR3 nucleotide sequence: TGTGCCAGCAGGTGGGCGGGGGGTGGGGGTTCACCCCTCCACTTT. Protein sequence: CASRWAGGGGSPLHF. The full variable domain, completed using reference TRBV28 and TRBJ1-6, is DVKVTQSSRYLVKRTGEKVFLECVQDMDHENMFWYRQDPGLGLRLIYFSYDVKMKEKGDIPEGYSVSREKKERFSLILESASTNQTSMYLCASRWAGGGGSPLHFGNGTRLTVT.

The chain links TRBV4-2 to TRBJ2-1; TRBD2 matches 9 bases. This CDR3 is 16 amino acids long. Unmatched junction bases numbered 8, after V lost 1 base and J lost 7 bases. Germline V lookup: CDR1 LGHNA, CDR2 YNFKEQ. Here the CDR3 reads CASSQGVLAGANEQFF. The DNA of the CDR3 is TGTGCCAGCAGCCAAGGGGTGTTAGCGGGAGCAAATGAGCAGTTCTTC.

The chain carries TRBV28 and TRBJ2-2, with D possibly being TRBD2 (6 bases). Trimming left V 5 bases short and J 5 bases short, with 15 bases between. This CDR3 contains 15 residues. From germline, CDR1 is MDHEN and CDR2 SYDVKM. This CDR3 is CASSPVAASTGELFF. For the CDR3, the DNA is TGTGCCAGCAGTCCGGTAGCGGCCAGTACCGGGGAGCTGTTTTTT.

V is TRBV7-6 and J is TRBJ2-7; no clear D. The V and J ends lost 5 bases and 1 base respectively, with 21 bases between them. Germline lookup yields CDR1 SGHVS and CDR2 FNYEAQ. The CDR3 totals 17 residues. CDR3 residues: CASSPLAGGAGSYEQYF. The CDR3, as DNA: TGTGCCAGCAGCCCCCTCGCCGGTGGTGCCGGGTCCTACGAGCAGTACTTC.

The chain is built from TRBV10-3 and TRBJ1-5; 7 nucleotides align to TRBD1. Unmatched junction bases numbered 5, after V lost 5 bases and J lost 4 bases. The V gene's germline CDR1 is ENHRY and CDR2 SYGVKD. The CDR3 sequence is 14 residues long. CDR3 coding DNA: TGTGCCATCAGTACAGGGGACCAGAATCAGCCCCAGCATTTT. Protein: CAISTGDQNQPQHF.

This clone has a single count. The rearrangement links TRBV29-1 to TRBJ2-5; 10 bases match TRBD1. This CDR3 spans 14 amino acids. CDR1 and CDR2 (germline): SQVTM, ANQGSEA. V was pared by 3 bases and J by 4 bases, with 5 bases of the junction left unmatched. The CDR3 sequence is CSVDSDRGLETQYF. CDR3 in DNA: TGCAGCGTTGACTCCGACAGGGGGCTAGAGACCCAGTACTTC.

The chain joins TRBV18 to TRBJ1-1, with TRBD1 identical over 7 bases. The CDR3 has 13 residues. The V gene's germline CDR1 is KGHSH and CDR2 LQKENI. V was clipped by 7 bases and J by 4 bases; unmatched bases: 6. The DNA for the CDR3 is TGTGCCAGCTACAGGGGTTTGGGCACTGAAGCTTTCTTT. Encoded protein: CASYRGLGTEAFF.

The chain joins TRBV6-5 to TRBJ1-2; D possibly corresponds to TRBD1 (5 bases). The germline gives CDR1 MNHEY, CDR2 SVGAGI. Trimming stripped 0 bases from V and 4 bases from J, with 9 bases between. The CDR3 is 14 amino acids. CDR3 sequence reads: CASSYSAGIYGYTF. CDR3 DNA: TGTGCCAGCAGTTACTCCGCAGGGATCTATGGCTACACCTTC.

The chain joins TRBV6-5 to TRBJ2-1; 10 positions agree with TRBD2. Germline lookup yields CDR1 MNHEY and CDR2 SVGAGI. CDR3 size: 15 residues. The V and J ends lost 5 bases and 8 bases, in that order; junction bases with no gene match: 9. In DNA form, the CDR3 reads TGTGCCAGCAGTCGTTGGACTAGCGGAGCCGATGAGCAGTTCTTC. Translated: CASSRWTSGADEQFF.

The chain uses TRBV7-6 and TRBJ1-4; D uncertain. This CDR3 is built from 15 residues. V lost 1 base to trimming and J lost 8 bases, with 14 bases between them. Germline V gene data show CDR1 as SGHVS and CDR2 as FNYEAQ. This CDR3 is CASSLVLVGVEKLFF. For the CDR3, the DNA is TGTGCCAGCAGCTTAGTTTTGGTGGGAGTCGAAAAACTGTTTTTT.

The CDR3 protein is CSAESSGTSGEPYEQYF. In DNA form, the CDR3 reads TGCAGCGCCGAAAGCAGCGGGACTAGCGGGGAGCCCTACGAGCAGTACTTC. The chain couples TRBV29-1 to TRBJ2-7; 13 bases agree with TRBD2. J was trimmed by 2 bases and V by 7 bases; bases with no gene match: 14. The CDR3 extends over 17 amino acids. Germline-derived CDR1 and CDR2 are SQVTM and ANQGSEA.

The V and J genes are TRBV21-1 and TRBJ2-1; the D call TRBD2 from the table was never checked on the DNA. TRBV21-1 is an annotated pseudogene. This CDR3 region has 16 residues. The CDR3 region has the DNA TGTGCCAGCAGCAATCGGGGGACTAGCGCTTACAATGAGCAGTTCTTC. This sequence encodes CASSNRGTSAYNEQFF.

This clone showed up just once. This sequence joins TRBV10-2 and TRBJ2-7; 7 positions agree with TRBD2. The CDR3 has 15 residues. With V trimmed by 5 bases and J by 2 bases, 9 bases remained unmatched. Germline V CDR1 and CDR2: WSHSY, SAAADI. The CDR3 reads CASSNTLAGTYEQYF. The CDR3 coding sequence is TGCGCCAGCAGTAACACCTTAGCGGGTACCTACGAGCAGTACTTC.

The chain recombines TRBV5-1 with TRBJ2-5; D unclear. Germline CDR1 is SGHRS and CDR2 is YFSETQ. V was shortened by 4 bases and J by 2 bases, with 9 bases between the two germline ends. The CDR3 sequence is 13 residues long. CDR3 coding DNA: TGCGCCAGCAGCCCAGGTCGACAAGAGACCCAGTACTTC. This sequence encodes CASSPGRQETQYF. The variable domain in full, completed from reference TRBV5-1 and TRBJ2-5, reads KAGVTQTPRYLIKTRGQQVTLSCSPISGHRSVSWYQQTPGQGLQFLFEYFSETQRNKGNFPGRFSGRQFSNSRSEMNVSTLELGDSALYLCASSPGRQETQYFGPGTRLLVL.

The CDR3, as DNA: TGTGCCAGCAGCTTAGAGGGGGTTAGCGGCTACAATGAGCAGTTCTTC. This sequence encodes CASSLEGVSGYNEQFF. The chain has TRBV11-2 and TRBJ2-1; possible D gene TRBD2, 6 bases. The CDR3 runs to 16 residues. CDR1 is SGHAT, CDR2 FQNNGV, per germline. V lost 0 bases, J lost 3 bases, and 12 bases lay in between.

The chain combines TRBV6-1 with TRBJ2-3; 7 nucleotides align to TRBD1. This CDR3 has 16 amino acids. Germline V gene data show CDR1 as MNHNS and CDR2 as SASEGT. V dropped 4 bases and J dropped 1; count of bases not matched to a gene: 8. The CDR3 DNA is TGTGCCAGCAGTGTGGGGACAGCCCGAGGCACAGATACGCAGTATTTT. Translation: CASSVGTARGTDTQYF.

V gene TRBV11-3 combines with J gene TRBJ2-5, with a weak D call TRBD1 (6 bases). This CDR3 has 18 amino acids. Germline V lookup: CDR1 SGHNT, CDR2 YENEEA. Trimming shortened V by 4 bases and J by 0 bases, and 21 bases separated the two germline ends. The CDR3 DNA reads TGTGCCAGCAGCTCGGGACACTCCAGACAACAACACCAAGAGACCCAGTACTTC. It encodes CASSSGHSRQQHQETQYF.

This rearrangement joins TRBV27 to TRBJ2-3; 10 nucleotides align to TRBD2. The CDR3 runs to 16 residues. V lost 4 bases, J lost 2 bases, and 6 bases stayed unmatched. CDR1 MNHEY and CDR2 SMNVEV come from the germline V gene (reference sequence). The CDR3: CASSSLLAGITDTQYF. Here the CDR3 DNA reads TGTGCCAGCAGTTCCCTACTAGCGGGAATCACAGATACGCAGTATTTT.

The chain has TRBV18 and TRBJ1-5; 8 bases are shared with TRBD1. Germline CDR1 and CDR2: KGHSH and LQKENI. This CDR3 is 14 amino acids long. V lost 6 bases to trimming and J lost 7 bases; unmatched junction nucleotides: 8. As DNA, the CDR3 is TGTGCCAGCTCCCGACTTGGACAGGGCCAGCCCCAGCATTTT. It specifies CASSRLGQGQPQHF.

The chain links TRBV30 to TRBJ2-7; 7 bases are shared with TRBD1. Germline CDR1 is GTSNPN and CDR2 is SVGIG (reference sequence). Unmatched junction bases numbered 12, after V lost 0 bases and J lost 4 bases. The CDR3 runs 16 residues. The DNA for the CDR3 is TGTGCCTGGAGTGTATTGAGGGGGCGCAGGGCTTACGAGCAGTACTTC. Amino acid sequence: CAWSVLRGRRAYEQYF.